The 9 T cell receptor beta chains below come from one sample, sequenced in a study of response to subunit inactivated influenza vaccine. TCRdb passed the RT-PCR reads through MiXCR, listing each CDR3 protein once. This table has over 150,000 distinct CDR3 sequences, roughly 8.7% appearing once. The sequencing used non-naive T cells sorted from PBMCs, collected on the day of vaccination. The receptors come from a man in his forties or fifties who received an inactivated influenza vaccine.

This clonotype has a count of ten or more. The chain links TRBV27 to TRBJ1-4, with 12 bases matching TRBD1. V was pared by 5 bases and J by 14 bases, with 12 bases of the junction left unmatched. The CDR3 is 15 amino acids. Germline assignment: CDR1 MNHEY and CDR2 SMNVEV (reference sequence). The CDR3 nucleotides read TGTGCCAGCAGTGTTATAGGGGACAGGGGGCGCATCCTGTTTTTT. Residues: CASSVIGDRGRILFF.

This clonotype has just a few counts. CDR3 loop: CSARKLVRGQGRDTQYF. For the CDR3, the DNA is TGCAGTGCTAGAAAATTGGTACGGGGACAGGGACGAGATACGCAGTATTTT. The rearrangement uses TRBV20-1 and TRBJ2-3, with 9 nucleotides matching TRBD1. The CDR3 has 17 amino acids. V dropped 2 bases and J dropped 5; count of bases not matched to a gene: 14. The germline CDR1 and CDR2 sequences are DFQATT and SNEGSKA (reference sequence).

The chain couples TRBV7-8 to TRBJ2-2; D gene uncertain. CDR3 length equals 14 residues. V lost 1 base and J 7 bases, leaving 10 bases between the germline ends. Germline CDR1 and CDR2: SGHVS and FQNEAQ. The CDR3 protein is CASSLGPVGGELFF. CDR3 coding DNA: TGTGCCAGCAGCTTAGGGCCGGTCGGCGGGGAGCTGTTTTTT.

The V and J genes are TRBV25-1 and TRBJ1-2, with 9 nucleotides matching TRBD1. CDR1 and CDR2 from the germline V gene are MGHDK and SYGVNS. The CDR3 has 16 amino acids. With 4 bases clipped from V and 4 bases from J, the junction kept 10 bases outside the gene matches. Written as DNA, the CDR3 is TGTGCCAGCAGTGTGGTGGACAGGGGCTCTTCCTATGGCTACACCTTC. This sequence encodes CASSVVDRGSSYGYTF.

This clonotype was detected many times. The chain has TRBV28 and TRBJ1-5; the match to TRBD1 covers 7 bases. This CDR3 is 14 amino acids long. Germline loops: CDR1 MDHEN, CDR2 SYDVKM. V lost 6 bases and J lost 4; bases outside the gene matches: 6. The chain's CDR3 is CASRGTEPNQPQHF. The CDR3 DNA sequence: TGTGCCAGCAGGGGGACAGAACCAAATCAGCCCCAGCATTTT.

In this sample, this clonotype turned up many times. The chain has TRBV5-1 and TRBJ2-7; D possibly corresponds to TRBD1 (6 bases). Looked up from germline, CDR1 is SGHRS and CDR2 is YFSETQ. This CDR3 is built from 15 residues. V was shortened by 1 base and J by 5 bases, with 16 bases between the two germline ends. CDR3 DNA sequence: TGCGCCAGCAGCTTGAGTTGGGGGCTTTACGACGAGCAGTACTTC. It yields the protein CASSLSWGLYDEQYF.

This chain links TRBV29-1 with TRBJ2-3; maybe TRBD2 (6 bases). The CDR3 consists of 12 residues. The V gene's germline CDR1 is SQVTM and CDR2 ANQGSEA. The V and J ends lost 1 base and 4 bases respectively, with 6 bases between them. Written as DNA, the CDR3 is TGCAGCGTTGAAGGGGGGGCAGATACGCAGTATTTT. Its translation is CSVEGGADTQYF.

A few counts support this clonotype. Compared with germline, one end of the junction differs, possibly owing to a read error. V is TRBV6-2 or TRBV6-3 and J is TRBJ2-7; D tentatively reads TRBD1 or TRBD2 (5 bases each). The germline V gene encodes CDR1 MNHEY and CDR2 SVGEGT. This CDR3 region has 13 residues. CDR3 amino acids: CASSYSARDLWDF. CDR3 DNA sequence: TGTGCCAGCAGTTACTCCGCCCGGGACCTCTGGGACTTC.

The gene calls are TRBV4-2 and TRBJ1-5, with D maybe TRBD1 (5 bases). This CDR3 is built from 16 residues. The V gene lost 1 base and the J gene lost 1 base, with 11 bases spanning the gap. Germline CDR1 LGHNA, CDR2 YNFKEQ. CDR3 in amino acids: CASSQGGRRSNQPQHF. CDR3 nucleotide sequence: TGTGCCAGCAGCCAAGGGGGACGGCGAAGCAATCAGCCCCAGCATTTT.